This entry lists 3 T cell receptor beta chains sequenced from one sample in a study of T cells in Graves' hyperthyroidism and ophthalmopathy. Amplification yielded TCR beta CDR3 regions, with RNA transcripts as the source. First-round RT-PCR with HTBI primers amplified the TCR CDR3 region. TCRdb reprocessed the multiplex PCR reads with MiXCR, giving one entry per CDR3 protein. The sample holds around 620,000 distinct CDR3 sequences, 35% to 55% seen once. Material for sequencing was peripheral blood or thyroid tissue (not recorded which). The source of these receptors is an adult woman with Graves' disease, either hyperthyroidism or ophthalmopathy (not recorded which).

In nucleotides, the CDR3 is TGTGCCACCAGCGACCGGGCCCTGAGGGACACTGAAGCTTTCTTT. Protein: CATSDRALRDTEAFF. The gene calls are TRBV15 and TRBJ1-1; D is unclear. The CDR3 loop spans 15 amino acids. Germline values: CDR1 LNHNV, CDR2 YYDKDF (reference sequence). Between the trimmed V and J ends, which lost 5 bases and 3 bases, there was a span of 16 bases.

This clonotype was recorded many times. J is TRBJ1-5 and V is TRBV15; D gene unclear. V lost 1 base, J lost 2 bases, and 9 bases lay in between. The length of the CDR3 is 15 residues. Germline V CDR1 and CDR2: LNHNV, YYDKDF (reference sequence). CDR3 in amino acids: CATSRGRRGNQPQHF. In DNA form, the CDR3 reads TGTGCCACCAGCAGAGGAAGAAGGGGCAATCAGCCCCAGCATTTT.

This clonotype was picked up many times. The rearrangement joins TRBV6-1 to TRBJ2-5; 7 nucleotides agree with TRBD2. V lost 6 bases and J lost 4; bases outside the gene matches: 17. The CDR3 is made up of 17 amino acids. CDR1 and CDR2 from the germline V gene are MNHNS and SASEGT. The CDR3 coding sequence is TGTGCCAGCAGCTACCTGACTAGCCGCAGATGGAGAGAGACCCAGTACTTC. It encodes CASSYLTSRRWRETQYF.